This passage covers 24 T cell receptor beta chains from one sample sequenced in a study of cytomegalovirus exposure and HLA in healthy donors. Vbeta (60) and Jbeta (13) primers were used in the PCR. TCRdb's table, derived via immunoSEQ multiplex PCR, lists solely in-frame clones and lacks some. Here the sample spans 90,000 to 140,000 clones, about three quarters being singletons. Sequencing was carried out using PBMCs. Receptors originate from a woman in her forties in good health and CMV-seropositive.

The rearrangement joins TRBV5-1 to TRBJ2-5; D possibly corresponds to TRBD2 (6 bases). The DNA matches TRBJ2-7 better at its end, which makes the J call doubtful. The CDR3 runs 15 residues. CDR1 and CDR2 from the germline V gene are SGHRS and YFSETQ. CDR3 sequence reads: CASSSVAESSYEQYF. In DNA form, the CDR3 reads TGCGCCAGCAGCTCGGTAGCGGAGTCCTCCTACGAGCAGTACTTC.

The V call is TRBV6-4, the J call TRBJ2-2, with 9 bases identical to TRBD1. The V and J ends lost 4 bases and 2 bases, in that order; junction bases with no gene match: 5. Germline lookup yields CDR1 MRHNA and CDR2 SNTAGT. The CDR3 extends over 16 amino acids. CDR3 nucleotides: TGTGCCAGCAGTGTACAGGGGGCCTACAACACCGGGGAGCTGTTTTTT. It codes for CASSVQGAYNTGELFF.

The chain recombines TRBV4-1 with TRBJ2-7, with a weak D call TRBD2 (5 bases). The ends were cut back, 5 bases at V and 3 bases at J, with 17 bases in the middle. CDR1 is MGHRA and CDR2 is YSYEKL in the germline V gene. The CDR3 has 15 residues. The CDR3 loop reads CASSARAVANYEQYF. CDR3 coding DNA: TGCGCCAGCAGCGCCCGGGCAGTAGCGAACTACGAGCAGTACTTC.

This clone was detected only a few times. The chain recombines TRBV28 with TRBJ2-5; possible D gene TRBD1, 5 bases. V lost 5 bases to trimming and J lost 5 bases, with 15 bases between them. Germline V gene data show CDR1 as MDHEN and CDR2 as SYDVKM. This CDR3 is built from 14 residues. The CDR3 spells CASSHAGFSETQYF. The CDR3 region has the DNA TGTGCCAGCAGTCATGCAGGGTTCTCGGAGACCCAGTACTTC.

The CDR3 bases are TGTGCCAGCAGCCCGACGGGGGTCTATAATTCACCCCTCCACTTT. This gives the protein CASSPTGVYNSPLHF. The chain recombines TRBV7-9 with TRBJ1-6; D might be TRBD1 (5 bases). Germline-derived CDR1 and CDR2 are SEHNR and FQNEAQ (reference sequence). There are 15 residues in the CDR3. V was shortened by 5 bases and J by 3 bases, with 11 bases between the two germline ends.

This clone was observed a handful of times. V is TRBV5-6 and J is TRBJ2-7, with D unclear. Trimming shortened V by 0 bases and J by 3 bases, and 13 bases separated the two germline ends. The CDR3 sequence is 15 residues long. Germline loops: CDR1 SGHDT, CDR2 YYEEEE. CDR3 coding DNA: TGTGCCAGCAGCTTGGCCCTCAGGCTAAACTACGAGCAGTACTTC. It specifies CASSLALRLNYEQYF.

The chain uses TRBV7-9 and TRBJ2-5; 9 nucleotides match TRBD1. The end of the DNA is better explained by TRBJ2-7, so the J call may be wrong. The CDR3 extends over 15 amino acids. Germline lookup yields CDR1 SEHNR and CDR2 FQNEAQ (reference sequence). As DNA, the CDR3 is TGTGCCAGCAGCCGTGGGGCGGGACAGGGCTACGAGCAGTACTTC. Its translation is CASSRGAGQGYEQYF.

This chain connects TRBV5-1 to TRBJ2-3, with TRBD2 matching over 12 bases. The CDR3 has 16 amino acids. Germline V CDR1 and CDR2: SGHRS, YFSETQ. V was clipped by 0 bases and J by 2 bases; unmatched bases: 1. The CDR3 nucleotides read TGCGCCAGCAGCTTGGGGACTAGCGGGACCACAGATACGCAGTATTTT. This codes for CASSLGTSGTTDTQYF.

The rearrangement joins TRBV4-1 to TRBJ1-4; weak D call: TRBD1 (5 bases). Germline CDR1 and CDR2: MGHRA and YSYEKL. V was shortened by 1 base and J by 8 bases, with 14 bases between the two germline ends. The CDR3 has 15 amino acids. The CDR3 loop is CASSQAGLLTEKLFF. Written as DNA, the CDR3 is TGCGCCAGCAGCCAAGCAGGGCTGCTAACCGAAAAACTGTTTTTT.

The chain joins TRBV2 to TRBJ1-3; weak D call: TRBD1 (6 bases). Germline CDR1 reads SNHLY; CDR2 reads FYNNEI. This CDR3 comprises 14 residues. Trimming cost V 5 bases and J 1 base, with 9 bases left between them. CDR3 amino acids: CASSPGQSGNTIYF. CDR3 DNA: TGTGCCAGCAGTCCCGGACAGTCTGGAAACACCATATATTTT.

The chain uses TRBV27 and TRBJ1-5, with unresolved D. Trimming removed 5 bases at V and 0 bases at J, with 11 bases between. This CDR3 spans 15 amino acids. Germline CDR1 reads MNHEY; CDR2 reads SMNVEV (reference sequence). CDR3 residues: CASSVREYSNQPQHF. CDR3 sequence (DNA): TGTGCCAGCAGTGTTCGGGAGTATAGCAATCAGCCCCAGCATTTT.

The rearrangement links TRBV13 to TRBJ1-4, with D possibly being TRBD1 (5 bases). Germline lookup yields CDR1 PRHDT and CDR2 FYEKMQ (reference sequence). CDR3 length: 14 residues. The V gene lost 4 bases and the J gene lost 8 bases, with 14 bases spanning the gap. In DNA, the CDR3 is TGTGCCAGCAGCTCGATGACAGCCCGCGAAAAACTGTTTTTT. This translates into CASSSMTAREKLFF.

The chain links TRBV27 to TRBJ1-5; D is uncertain. V was shortened by 7 bases and J by 2 bases, with 6 bases between the two germline ends. Germline CDR1 reads MNHEY; CDR2 reads SMNVEV (reference sequence). This CDR3 contains 12 residues. DNA for the CDR3: TGTGCCAGCACCCAGGGCAATCAGCCCCAGCATTTT. Translation: CASTQGNQPQHF.

The chain uses TRBV5-1 and TRBJ2-1, with D possibly TRBD1 on 5 matching bases. Trimming removed 0 bases from V and 6 bases from J, with 10 bases in between. CDR3 length equals 14 residues. CDR1 and CDR2 from the germline V gene are SGHRS and YFSETQ. In nucleotides, the CDR3 is TGCGCCAGCAGCTTGGACGGCAGGGCCAATGAGCAGTTCTTC. Amino acids: CASSLDGRANEQFF.

This clone was seen only once. This chain links TRBV4-1 with TRBJ1-1; 7 nucleotides align to TRBD1. In germline, CDR1 is MGHRA, CDR2 YSYEKL. The CDR3 loop spans 15 amino acids. J was trimmed by 11 bases and V by 2 bases; bases with no gene match: 14. The CDR3 protein is CASSQWGQTTRGAFF. The CDR3 DNA reads as TGCGCCAGCAGCCAATGGGGACAGACCACCCGAGGGGCTTTCTTT.

This CDR3 is CASSLTGDSNQPQHF. The CDR3 bases are TGCGCCAGCAGCTTAACAGGGGATAGCAATCAGCCCCAGCATTTT. J is TRBJ1-5 and V is TRBV5-1; 7 bases are shared with TRBD1. The V and J ends lost 2 bases and 0 bases, in that order; junction bases with no gene match: 2. The CDR3 spans 15 residues. Germline V gene sequence: CDR1 SGHRS, CDR2 YFSETQ.

This sequence joins TRBV29-1 and TRBJ2-3; TRBD1 aligns across 8 bases. CDR1 and CDR2 from the germline V gene are SQVTM and ANQGSEA. The J segment lost 0 bases and the V segment lost 6 bases, leaving 8 bases of the junction unmatched. The CDR3 sequence is 15 residues long. The CDR3 spells CSVAFGQGSTDTQYF. The CDR3 bases are TGCAGCGTGGCCTTCGGACAGGGTAGCACAGATACGCAGTATTTT.

This chain joins TRBV18 and TRBJ2-7, with TRBD1 identical over 10 bases. CDR3 length: 15 residues. CDR1 and CDR2 from the germline V gene are KGHSH and LQKENI. V was clipped by 9 bases and J by 7 bases; unmatched bases: 15. For the CDR3, the DNA is TGTGCCAGTTTCAAGGCCGGGACAGGGGATCGGGAGCAGTACTTC. It encodes CASFKAGTGDREQYF.

The CDR3 region has the DNA TGTGCCAGTAGTATTACTGGGGCCAACGTCCTGACTTTC. Protein sequence: CASSITGANVLTF. The chain combines TRBV19 with TRBJ2-6; D remains ambiguous. This CDR3 has 13 residues. CDR1 is LNHDA and CDR2 is SQIVND in the germline V gene (reference sequence). V was cut by 3 bases and J by 2 bases, with 2 bases left in between.

V gene TRBV9 combines with J gene TRBJ2-5; 10 nucleotides align to TRBD2. J gave up 4 bases and V 4 bases, and 7 bases lay outside the gene matches. Germline CDR1 is SGDLS and CDR2 is YYNGEE. This CDR3 region has 15 residues. The CDR3, as DNA: TGTGCCAGCAGCTCCAGCGGGGGGGCACGAGAGACCCAGTACTTC. Its translation: CASSSSGGARETQYF.

This rearrangement joins TRBV6-6 to TRBJ2-5, with unresolved D. CDR3 length equals 13 residues. Germline lookup yields CDR1 MNHNY and CDR2 SVGAGI (reference sequence). V was clipped by 0 bases and J by 1 base, with 3 bases between them. The CDR3 loop is CASSYSFQETQYF. CDR3 in DNA: TGTGCCAGCAGTTACTCCTTCCAAGAGACCCAGTACTTC.

The DNA for the CDR3 is TGTGCCAGCAGCCTCCGGACAGGGAAAAGTGGCTACACCTTC. It translates to CASSLRTGKSGYTF. The V and J genes are TRBV9 and TRBJ1-2; 8 positions agree with TRBD1. CDR3 length: 14 amino acids. Germline trimming cut 4 bases from V and 7 bases from J; bases unmatched to any gene: 9. The germline V gene encodes CDR1 SGDLS and CDR2 YYNGEE. The entire variable domain, with the rest obtained from reference TRBV9 and TRBJ1-2, is as follows: DSGVTQTPKHLITATGQRVTLRCSPRSGDLSVYWYQQSLDQGLQFLIQYYNGEERAKGNILERFSAQQFPDLHSELNLSSLELGDSALYFCASSLRTGKSGYTFGSGTRLTVV.

This clone turned up a few times. The chain is built from TRBV2 and TRBJ1-2; D ambiguous. Germline V CDR1 and CDR2: SNHLY, FYNNEI. The CDR3 loop spans 13 amino acids. The V gene lost 4 bases and the J gene lost 0 bases, with 6 bases spanning the gap. The DNA of the CDR3 is TGTGCCAGCAGTGTTGACTCTAACTATGGCTACACCTTC. Protein product: CASSVDSNYGYTF.

V gene TRBV29-1 combines with J gene TRBJ2-7; 8 bases are a match to TRBD2. CDR1 SQVTM and CDR2 ANQGSEA come from the germline V gene. The CDR3 extends over 12 amino acids. V was clipped by 7 bases and J by 6 bases; unmatched bases: 8. CDR3 sequence (DNA): TGCAGCGCCGGGGGGGGAGAGGGCGAGCAGTACTTC. Its protein product is CSAGGGEGEQYF.